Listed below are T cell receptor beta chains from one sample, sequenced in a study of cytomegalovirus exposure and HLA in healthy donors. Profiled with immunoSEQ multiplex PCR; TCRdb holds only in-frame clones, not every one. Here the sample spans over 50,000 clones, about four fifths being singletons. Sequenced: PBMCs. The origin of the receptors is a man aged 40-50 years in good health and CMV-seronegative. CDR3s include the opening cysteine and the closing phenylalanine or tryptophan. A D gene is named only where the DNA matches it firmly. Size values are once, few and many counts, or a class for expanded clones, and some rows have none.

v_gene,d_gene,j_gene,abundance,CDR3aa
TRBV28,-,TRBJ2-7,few,CASSFAGSHYEQYF
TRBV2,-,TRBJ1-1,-,CASSHRVSNTEAFF
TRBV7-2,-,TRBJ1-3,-,CASSPGSGDLSGNTIYF
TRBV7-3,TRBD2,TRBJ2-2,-,CASSSRLAGGTGELFF
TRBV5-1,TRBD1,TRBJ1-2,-,CASSLAGQENYGYTF
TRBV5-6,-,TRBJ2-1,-,CASSPQGGTSYNEQFF
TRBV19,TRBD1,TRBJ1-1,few,CASSRGTGAWTEAFF
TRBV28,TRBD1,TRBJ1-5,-,CASSSGTGTQPQHF
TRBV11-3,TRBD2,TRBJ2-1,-,CASSHRLAGENEQFF
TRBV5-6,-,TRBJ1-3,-,CASSPGRTLSGNTIYF
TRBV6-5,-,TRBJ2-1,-,CASSYGGNEQFF
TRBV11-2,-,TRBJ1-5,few,CASSPGVFQPQHF
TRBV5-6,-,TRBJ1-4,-,CASSLDREYEKLFF
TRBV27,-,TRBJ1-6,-,CASSSRMFRQANSPLHF
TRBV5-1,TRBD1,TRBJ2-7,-,CASSLIPPGQGSYEQYF
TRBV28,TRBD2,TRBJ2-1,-,CASRPWTSGSRGEQFF
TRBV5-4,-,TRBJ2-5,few,CASSLRVGAVETQYF
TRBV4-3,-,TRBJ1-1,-,CASSQEANTEAFF
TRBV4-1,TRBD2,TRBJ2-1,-,CASSQLAGGLNEQFF
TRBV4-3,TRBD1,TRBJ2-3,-,CASSQGHGTGSTDTQYF